This passage covers 32 T cell receptor beta chains from one sample sequenced in a study of technical replicates of blood from several donors. This table comes from immunoSEQ multiplex PCR, and its TCRdb copy is limited to in-frame clones, with some not included. Of 75,000 to 95,000 clones in the sample, approximately 94% were seen once. Sequenced: T cells isolated from PBMCs. Source of these receptors: a human donor in good health.

This rearrangement joins TRBV5-1 to TRBJ1-1; 7 nucleotides line up with TRBD1. There are 13 residues in the CDR3. Per germline, CDR1 SGHRS and CDR2 YFSETQ. J lost 1 base, V lost 4 bases, and 1 base had no gene match. The CDR3 region is CASSDRANTEAFF. CDR3 nucleotides: TGCGCCAGCAGCGACAGGGCGAACACTGAAGCTTTCTTT.

This clone has a single count. The J gene is TRBJ2-1, the V gene TRBV29-1, with D possibly TRBD2 on 6 matching bases. V was pared by 6 bases and J by 2 bases, with 14 bases between. The CDR3 has 14 residues. CDR1 and CDR2 from the germline V gene are SQVTM and ANQGSEA. The CDR3 nucleotides read TGCAGCGTCCGACCGGGACTCACCTACAATGAGCAGTTCTTC. Translation gives CSVRPGLTYNEQFF.

V usage is TRBV12-2 and J usage is TRBJ1-5. TRBV12-2 is reported as a pseudogene. The CDR3 runs to 14 residues. The CDR3: CASRLVRGFEPQHF. The CDR3 coding sequence is TGTGCAAGTCGCTTAGTTCGGGGGTTTGAGCCCCAGCATTTT.

The V call is TRBV11-2, the J call TRBJ2-7; 9 positions agree with TRBD2. Germline V gene sequence: CDR1 SGHAT, CDR2 FQNNGV. V was pared by 5 bases and J by 2 bases, with 10 bases of the junction left unmatched. This CDR3 region has 16 residues. The CDR3 reads CASSPLGAGGPYEQYF. The CDR3 nucleotides are TGTGCCAGCAGCCCCCTAGGGGCGGGAGGGCCCTACGAGCAGTACTTC.

The chain has TRBV7-9 and TRBJ2-5, with 11 bases aligning to TRBD2. The CDR3 contains 15 residues. Trimming at V came to 3 bases and at J to 0 bases, leaving 0 bases not matched to a gene. The germline gives CDR1 SEHNR, CDR2 FQNEAQ (reference sequence). In DNA form, the CDR3 reads TGTGCCAGCAGCTTGGGACTAGCGGACCAAGAGACCCAGTACTTC. This sequence encodes CASSLGLADQETQYF.

This clone is a singleton in its sample. The rearrangement links TRBV2 to TRBJ1-1, with 8 bases matching TRBD1. The CDR3 extends over 15 amino acids. After removal of 3 bases from V and 8 bases from J, the junction contained 11 bases not matched to a gene. Germline assignment: CDR1 SNHLY and CDR2 FYNNEI. The CDR3 sequence: CASSDQGAGATEAFF. In DNA, the CDR3 is TGTGCCAGCAGTGACCAGGGGGCAGGGGCCACCGAAGCTTTCTTT.

This chain links TRBV2 with TRBJ1-2, with 9 positions matching TRBD1. Germline V gene sequence: CDR1 SNHLY, CDR2 FYNNEI. J gave up 9 bases and V 6 bases, and 14 bases lay outside the gene matches. CDR3 length: 15 residues. CDR3 sequence reads: CASRVQRTGAGRYTF. CDR3 in DNA: TGTGCCAGCAGGGTCCAGAGGACAGGGGCAGGGCGCTACACCTTC. Full variable domain (remainder filled in from reference TRBV2 and TRBJ1-2): EPEVTQTPSHQVTQMGQEVILRCVPISNHLYFYWYRQILGQKVEFLVSFYNNEISEKSEIFDDQFSVERPDGSNFTLKIRSTKLEDSAMYFCASRVQRTGAGRYTFGSGTRLTVV.

J is TRBJ2-4 and V is TRBV28; 8 bases align to TRBD2. V dropped 5 bases and J dropped 0; count of bases not matched to a gene: 9. Germline loops: CDR1 MDHEN, CDR2 SYDVKM. This CDR3 has 17 residues. CDR3 sequence reads: CASSPGGAGEAKNIQYF. DNA of the CDR3: TGTGCCAGCAGTCCCGGTGGAGCGGGAGAAGCCAAAAACATTCAGTACTTC.

The V call is TRBV18, the J call TRBJ2-2, with a possible D match to TRBD2 (5 bases). The V end was cut by 1 base, the J end by 5 bases, with 11 bases between. The CDR3 loop spans 15 amino acids. Germline V gene lookup returns CDR1 KGHSH and CDR2 LQKENI. CDR3 in DNA: TGTGCCAGCTCACCACGGGGAGTTACTACCGGGGAGCTGTTTTTT. As protein: CASSPRGVTTGELFF.

The rearrangement links TRBV4-1 to TRBJ1-1; 9 bases fit TRBD1. CDR1 is MGHRA, CDR2 YSYEKL, per germline. This CDR3 has 18 amino acids. V dropped 2 bases and J dropped 3; count of bases not matched to a gene: 13. CDR3 sequence: CASSQKPGQGTSDTEAFF. The CDR3 DNA reads TGCGCCAGCAGCCAAAAGCCGGGACAGGGAACGTCGGACACTGAAGCTTTCTTT.

The chain has TRBV7-9 and TRBJ2-7; 10 nucleotides match TRBD1. The CDR3 contains 12 residues. The J segment lost 4 bases and the V segment lost 11 bases, leaving 5 bases of the junction unmatched. Germline CDR1 SEHNR, CDR2 FQNEAQ (reference sequence). CDR3 loop: CAAGDRGYEQYF. The CDR3 DNA sequence: TGTGCCGCCGGGGACAGGGGTTACGAGCAGTACTTC. Together with reference TRBV7-9 and TRBJ2-7, the CDR3 gives the full variable domain: DTGVSQNPRHKITKRGQNVTFRCDPISEHNRLYWYRQTLGQGPEFLTYFQNEAQLEKSRLLSDRFSAERPKGSFSTLEIQRTEQGDSAMYLCAAGDRGYEQYFGPGTRLTVT.

J is TRBJ1-5 and V is TRBV28; unclear D gene. V was shortened by 6 bases and J by 2 bases, with 8 bases between the two germline ends. This CDR3 spans 13 amino acids. CDR1 is MDHEN, CDR2 SYDVKM, per germline. DNA of the CDR3: TGTGCCAGCAGCTCCGGAGGCAATCAGCCCCAGCATTTT. Residues: CASSSGGNQPQHF.

V is TRBV18 and J is TRBJ2-5, with D possibly matching TRBD2 (5 bases). Germline V gene data show CDR1 as KGHSH and CDR2 as LQKENI. V gave up 8 bases and J gave up 2 bases, with 21 bases separating them. This CDR3 is built from 16 residues. For the CDR3, the DNA is TGTGCCAGCACCCGTTTTGGTGGAGGTTTTCAAGAGACCCAGTACTTC. Protein sequence: CASTRFGGGFQETQYF.

V gene TRBV12-5 combines with J gene TRBJ2-5; 12 bases are shared with TRBD1. In germline, CDR1 is LGHNT, CDR2 FRNRAP. The CDR3 has 18 residues. Trimming at V came to 2 bases and at J to 4 bases, leaving 11 bases not matched to a gene. CDR3 DNA: TGTGCTAGTGGTTTGCATCGGACCGGGACAGGGGGCTCAGAGACCCAGTACTTC. It translates to CASGLHRTGTGGSETQYF.

The chain couples TRBV9 to TRBJ1-1, with a possible D match to TRBD1 (6 bases). Germline V lookup: CDR1 SGDLS, CDR2 YYNGEE. CDR3 length: 14 residues. V lost 2 bases and J 1 base, leaving 9 bases between the germline ends. This CDR3 reads CASSVWTANTEAFF. CDR3 coding DNA: TGTGCCAGCAGCGTGTGGACAGCGAACACTGAAGCTTTCTTT.

The chain couples TRBV28 to TRBJ1-5, with D unresolved. Germline CDR1 reads MDHEN; CDR2 reads SYDVKM. There are 12 residues in the CDR3. V was trimmed by 5 bases and J by 7 bases, leaving 9 bases between them. This CDR3 reads CASSPREQPQHF. CDR3 sequence (DNA): TGTGCCAGCAGTCCGAGGGAGCAGCCCCAGCATTTT.

This sequence joins TRBV19 and TRBJ2-7; 7 bases align to TRBD2. The CDR3 spans 14 residues. Trimming removed 6 bases from V and 4 bases from J; junction bases left unmatched: 9. CDR1 is LNHDA and CDR2 is SQIVND in the germline V gene (reference sequence). The CDR3 DNA is TGTGCCAGTAGGGGGACTACTGACACATACGAGCAGTACTTC. Protein product: CASRGTTDTYEQYF.

The chain combines TRBV28 with TRBJ2-5; 14 nucleotides align to TRBD2. The CDR3 extends over 17 amino acids. Looked up from germline, CDR1 is MDHEN and CDR2 is SYDVKM. V lost 7 bases and J lost 7; bases outside the gene matches: 14. CDR3 DNA: TGTGCCAGCATGGGTTCCGGGACTAGCGGGAGTTGGGGGACCCAGTACTTC. Protein sequence: CASMGSGTSGSWGTQYF.

The chain has TRBV5-1 and TRBJ2-6; D is possibly TRBD2 (5 bases). Trimming removed 5 bases at V and 0 bases at J, with 6 bases between. The CDR3 covers 14 residues. Germline loops: CDR1 SGHRS, CDR2 YFSETQ. This chain's CDR3 is CASRRDSGANVLTF. CDR3 in DNA: TGCGCCAGCAGGAGGGACTCTGGGGCCAACGTCCTGACTTTC.

The chain links TRBV2 to TRBJ2-7; D may be TRBD1 (6 bases). The V gene lost 2 bases and the J gene lost 4 bases, with 9 bases spanning the gap. The germline V gene encodes CDR1 SNHLY and CDR2 FYNNEI. There are 13 residues in the CDR3. In DNA form, the CDR3 reads TGTGCCAGCAGTGAAAGGACAGATTACGAGCAGTACTTC. Its protein product is CASSERTDYEQYF. Looking up the rest from reference TRBV2 and TRBJ2-7 gives the full variable domain: EPEVTQTPSHQVTQMGQEVILRCVPISNHLYFYWYRQILGQKVEFLVSFYNNEISEKSEIFDDQFSVERPDGSNFTLKIRSTKLEDSAMYFCASSERTDYEQYFGPGTRLTVT.

The chain joins TRBV28 to TRBJ1-2, with D possibly being TRBD1 (6 bases). The V gene's germline CDR1 is MDHEN and CDR2 SYDVKM. The germline V and J ends were trimmed by 5 bases and 5 bases, with 18 bases remaining between them. The CDR3 has 15 residues. CDR3 loop: CASSESRGGGYGYTF. The CDR3 DNA is TGTGCCAGCAGTGAATCCCGGGGAGGGGGTTATGGCTACACCTTC.

The V and J genes are TRBV27 and TRBJ2-3; D call uncertain. Trimming pared 5 bases from V and 0 bases from J, leaving 6 bases between. The CDR3 spans 13 residues. Germline V gives CDR1 MNHEY, CDR2 SMNVEV (reference sequence). The chain's CDR3 is CASSPSSTDTQYF. The CDR3 DNA follows: TGTGCCAGCAGTCCCTCGAGCACAGATACGCAGTATTTT.

This chain joins TRBV10-1 and TRBJ1-2; D is possibly TRBD1 (6 bases). The CDR3 runs to 12 residues. V dropped 5 bases and J dropped 4 bases, with 8 bases sitting between them. Germline-derived CDR1 and CDR2 are WNHNN and SYGVQD (reference sequence). The CDR3 here is CASSMDSYGYTF. CDR3 coding DNA: TGCGCCAGCAGTATGGACAGCTATGGCTACACCTTC.

The chain links TRBV28 to TRBJ2-7; D remains unclear. Trimming cost V 7 bases and J 2 bases, with 6 bases left between them. Germline CDR1 and CDR2: MDHEN and SYDVKM. This CDR3 region has 11 residues. CDR3 region: CASKRTYEQYF. The CDR3 DNA reads TGTGCCAGCAAGCGCACCTACGAGCAGTACTTC.

The chain joins TRBV29-1 to TRBJ1-5, with D hard to call. Germline values: CDR1 SQVTM, CDR2 ANQGSEA. Trimming left V 6 bases short and J 0 bases short, with 6 bases between. The CDR3 consists of 12 residues. DNA of the CDR3: TGCAGCGTAGCGAATAGCAATCAGCCCCAGCATTTT. Translation: CSVANSNQPQHF.

This chain connects TRBV2 to TRBJ1-6, with 7 bases identical to TRBD1. CDR1 SNHLY and CDR2 FYNNEI come from the germline V gene. CDR3 length equals 16 residues. V lost 7 bases to trimming and J lost 4 bases; unmatched junction nucleotides: 10. The CDR3: CASTDREVSYNSPLHF. The CDR3 DNA reads TGTGCCAGCACAGACAGGGAAGTTTCTTATAATTCACCCCTCCACTTT.

This chain uses TRBV2 with TRBJ1-3, with D unresolved. V was clipped by 3 bases and J by 0 bases, with 6 bases between them. Germline CDR1 SNHLY, CDR2 FYNNEI. This CDR3 has 14 amino acids. This chain's CDR3 is CASSDHSSGNTIYF. The CDR3 DNA follows: TGTGCCAGCAGTGACCATAGCTCTGGAAACACCATATATTTT.

This clone occurred once. V and J are TRBV18 and TRBJ1-2; 9 bases are a match to TRBD1. This CDR3 has 16 residues. The junction had 9 bases not matched to a gene; V was cut back by 3 bases and J by 4 bases. Germline CDR1 KGHSH, CDR2 LQKENI. In DNA form, the CDR3 reads TGTGCCAGCTCACCCCCCGGGCCACAGGGGGCCTATGGCTACACCTTC. This encodes CASSPPGPQGAYGYTF.

This chain connects TRBV27 to TRBJ1-2, with D maybe TRBD1 (5 bases). The CDR3 consists of 20 residues. With 2 bases removed from V and 3 bases from J, the gap between germline ends came to 28 bases. Per germline, CDR1 MNHEY and CDR2 SMNVEV (reference sequence). CDR3 sequence (DNA): TGTGCCAGCAGTTTACGCCCGCTGAACGTTGCTCAGGGATTGGACTATGGCTACACCTTC. Translated: CASSLRPLNVAQGLDYGYTF.

This clone appeared a single time. The chain combines TRBV15 with TRBJ2-7; D is unresolved. The CDR3 has 13 amino acids. With 5 bases removed from V and 1 base from J, the gap between germline ends came to 9 bases. CDR1 LNHNV and CDR2 YYDKDF come from the germline V gene (reference sequence). The CDR3 DNA reads TGTGCCACCAGCCTCGACAAGTCCTACGAGCAGTACTTC. Translation gives CATSLDKSYEQYF. Full variable domain (remainder filled in from reference TRBV15 and TRBJ2-7): DAMVIQNPRYQVTQFGKPVTLSCSQTLNHNVMYWYQQKSSQAPKLLFHYYDKDFNNEADTPDNFQSRRPNTSFCFLDIRSPGLGDTAMYLCATSLDKSYEQYFGPGTRLTVT.

The chain uses TRBV4-1 and TRBJ1-1; the match to TRBD1 covers 8 bases. With V trimmed by 8 bases and J by 1 base, 6 bases remained unmatched. The germline V gene has CDR1 MGHRA and CDR2 YSYEKL. The CDR3 spans 14 residues. The CDR3 loop reads CASRDRRTNTEAFF. CDR3 nucleotide sequence: TGCGCCAGCCGGGACAGGAGAACGAACACTGAAGCTTTCTTT.

The rearrangement uses TRBV20-1 and TRBJ1-4; weak D call: TRBD1 (5 bases). The CDR3 spans 11 residues. Trimming removed 6 bases from V and 7 bases from J, with 9 bases in between. The germline V gene has CDR1 DFQATT and CDR2 SNEGSKA (reference sequence). The CDR3 DNA is TGCAGTGCAAGCAGGGTTGAAAAACTGTTTTTT. Translating gives CSASRVEKLFF.